This T cell receptor (beta chain) derives from a study of cytotoxic CD8 clonotypes in ibrutinib-treated CLL. Assay: immunoSEQ multiplex PCR; the TCRdb copy retains only in-frame clones and omits some. The sample contains about 49,000 clones, 69% of which appear only once. Trimming took 2 bases from V and 0 from J, leaving 8 bases between them. This CDR3 has 15 amino acids. CDR1 is LGHNA and CDR2 is YNFKEQ in the germline V gene. The V and J genes are TRBV4-2 and TRBJ1-5; tentative D call: TRBD1 (5 bases). This TCR came from a human donor with chronic lymphocytic leukemia. This material consisted of PBMCs, taken after 12 months of ibrutinib treatment. As DNA, the CDR3 is TGTGCCAGCAGCCAATTTCAGGGTAGCAATCAGCCCCAGCATTTT. The encoded protein is CASSQFQGSNQPQHF.